The entry that follows covers one TCR beta chain sequence. Its antigen is currently unknown. Since a much larger clone is just one base distant, this may be a read error. Since no conserved phenylalanine or tryptophan closes the CDR3, a read error is the likely cause. These data originate in a study of T cells in Graves' hyperthyroidism and ophthalmopathy. From germline, CDR1 is LGHNT and CDR2 FRNRAP. This CDR3 is 15 amino acids long. The V and J ends lost 1 base and 2 bases, in that order; junction bases with no gene match: 2. Amplified TCR beta CDR3 regions came from RNA transcripts. The study used the HTBI primer set for a first-round RT-PCR of the TCR CDR3. TCRdb passed the multiplex PCR reads through MiXCR, listing each CDR3 protein once. Among about 540,000 distinct CDR3 sequences listed, 46% were seen once. Graves' hyperthyroidism was deemed stable absent ophthalmopathy progression within 18 months.

Study-wide results and caveats: Appearing also in blood were most of the thyroid clonotypes expanded above 0.001.

The V call is TRBV12-5, the J call TRBJ2-5; 9 positions agree with TRBD2. The source of this sequence is a woman under 30 with Graves' hyperthyroidism. Source material: peripheral blood or thyroid tissue (not recorded which). For the CDR3, the DNA is TGTGCTAGTGGTTTGGGACTAGCGGAGCAAGAGACCCAGTACCTC. It translates to CASGLGLAEQETQYL.